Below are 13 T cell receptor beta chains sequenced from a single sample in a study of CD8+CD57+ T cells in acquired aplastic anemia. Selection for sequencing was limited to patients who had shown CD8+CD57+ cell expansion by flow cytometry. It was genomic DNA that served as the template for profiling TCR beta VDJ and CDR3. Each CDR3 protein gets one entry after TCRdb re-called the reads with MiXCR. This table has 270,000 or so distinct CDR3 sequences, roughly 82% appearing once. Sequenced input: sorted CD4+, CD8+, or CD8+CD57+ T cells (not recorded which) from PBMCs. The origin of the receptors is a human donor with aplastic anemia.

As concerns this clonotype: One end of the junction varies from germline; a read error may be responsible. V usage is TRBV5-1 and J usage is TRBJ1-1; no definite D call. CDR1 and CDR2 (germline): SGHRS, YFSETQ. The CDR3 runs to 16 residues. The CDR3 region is CASSPKPRVENTEAFF. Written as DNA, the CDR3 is TGTGCCAGCAGCCCGAAGCCCCGGGTTGAGAACACTGAAGCTTTCTTT.

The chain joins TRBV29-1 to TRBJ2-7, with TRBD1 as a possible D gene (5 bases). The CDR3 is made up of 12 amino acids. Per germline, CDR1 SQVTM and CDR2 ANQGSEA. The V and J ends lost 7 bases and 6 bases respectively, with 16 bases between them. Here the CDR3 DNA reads TGCAGCGCAGCTCAGGGCCAGAGCGAGCAGTACTTC. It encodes CSAAQGQSEQYF.

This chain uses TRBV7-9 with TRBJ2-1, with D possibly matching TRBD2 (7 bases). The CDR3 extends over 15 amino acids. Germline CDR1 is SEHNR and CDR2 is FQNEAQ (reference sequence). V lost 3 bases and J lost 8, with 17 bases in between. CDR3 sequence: CASSFGGGLTYEQFF. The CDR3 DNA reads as TGTGCCAGCAGCTTTGGCGGGGGCCTCACCTATGAGCAGTTCTTC.

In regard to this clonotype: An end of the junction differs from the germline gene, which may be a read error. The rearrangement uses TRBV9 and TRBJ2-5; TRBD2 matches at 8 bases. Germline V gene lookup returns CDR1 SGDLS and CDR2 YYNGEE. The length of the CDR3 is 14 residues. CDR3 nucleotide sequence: TGTGCCACCAGCGGGGGCTCGAGCCAGGAGGCCGGGTACTTC. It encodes CATSGGSSQEAGYF.

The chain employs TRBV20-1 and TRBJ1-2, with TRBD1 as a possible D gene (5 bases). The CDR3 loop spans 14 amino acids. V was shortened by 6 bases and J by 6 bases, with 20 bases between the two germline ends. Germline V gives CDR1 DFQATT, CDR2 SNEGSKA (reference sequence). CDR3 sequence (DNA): TGCAGTGCCAGTAGTTGGGGACGCAAGAATGGCTACACCTTC. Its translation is CSASSWGRKNGYTF.

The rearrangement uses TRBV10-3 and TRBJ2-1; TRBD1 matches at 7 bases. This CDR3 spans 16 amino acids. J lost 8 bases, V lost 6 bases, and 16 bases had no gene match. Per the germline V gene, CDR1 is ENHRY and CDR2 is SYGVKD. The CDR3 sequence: CAISEGAGNQQDEQFF. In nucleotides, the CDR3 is TGTGCCATCAGCGAGGGGGCAGGAAACCAACAGGATGAGCAGTTCTTC.

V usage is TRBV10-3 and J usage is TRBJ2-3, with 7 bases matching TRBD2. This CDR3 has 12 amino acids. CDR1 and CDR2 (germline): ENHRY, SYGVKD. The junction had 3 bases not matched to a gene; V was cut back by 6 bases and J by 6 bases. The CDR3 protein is CAISRAGDTQYF. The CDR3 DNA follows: TGTGCCATCAGCCGAGCGGGGGATACGCAGTATTTT.

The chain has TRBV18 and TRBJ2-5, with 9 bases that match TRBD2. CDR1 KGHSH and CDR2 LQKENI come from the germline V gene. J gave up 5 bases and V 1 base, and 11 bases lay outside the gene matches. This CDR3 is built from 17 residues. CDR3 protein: CASSPRPGASGEETQYF. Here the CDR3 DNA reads TGTGCCAGCTCACCACGACCCGGGGCTAGCGGGGAGGAGACCCAGTACTTC. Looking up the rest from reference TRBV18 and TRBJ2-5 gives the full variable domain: NAGVMQNPRHLVRRRGQEARLRCSPMKGHSHVYWYRQLPEEGLKFMVYLQKENIIDESGMPKERFSAEFPKEGPSILRIQQVVRGDSAAYFCASSPRPGASGEETQYFGPGTRLLVL.

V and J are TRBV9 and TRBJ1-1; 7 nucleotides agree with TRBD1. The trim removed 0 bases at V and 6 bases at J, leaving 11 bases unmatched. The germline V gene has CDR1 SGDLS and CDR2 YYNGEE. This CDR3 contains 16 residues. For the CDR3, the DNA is TGTGCCAGCAGCGTAGGGTCGACAGGGCAGTATCCTGAAGCTTTCTTT. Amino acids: CASSVGSTGQYPEAFF.

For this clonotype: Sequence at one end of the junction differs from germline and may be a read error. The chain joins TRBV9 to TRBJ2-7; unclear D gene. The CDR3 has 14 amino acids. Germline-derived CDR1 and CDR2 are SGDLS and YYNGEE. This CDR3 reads CASSVEAQSTEQQF. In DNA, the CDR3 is TGTGCCAGCAGCGTAGAGGCACAGAGCACAGAGCAGCAGTTC.

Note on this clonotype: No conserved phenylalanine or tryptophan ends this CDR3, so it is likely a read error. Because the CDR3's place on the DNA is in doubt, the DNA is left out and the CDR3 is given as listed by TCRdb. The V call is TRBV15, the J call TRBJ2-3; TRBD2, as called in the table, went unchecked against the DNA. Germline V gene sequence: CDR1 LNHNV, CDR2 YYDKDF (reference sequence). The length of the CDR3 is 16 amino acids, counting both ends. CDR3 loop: CATSRGSDQDTQYYGP.

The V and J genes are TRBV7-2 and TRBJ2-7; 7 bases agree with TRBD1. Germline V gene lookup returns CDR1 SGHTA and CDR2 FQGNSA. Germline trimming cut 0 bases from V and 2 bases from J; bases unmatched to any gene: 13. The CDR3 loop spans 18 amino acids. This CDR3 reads CASSLARRTGTSTYEQYF. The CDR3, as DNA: TGTGCCAGCAGCTTAGCGAGAAGGACAGGAACTTCAACCTACGAGCAGTACTTC. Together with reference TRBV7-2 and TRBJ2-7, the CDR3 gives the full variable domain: GAGVSQSPSNKVTEKGKDVELRCDPISGHTALYWYRQSLGQGLEFLIYFQGNSAPDKSGLPSDRFSAERTGGSVSTLTIQRTQQEDSAVYLCASSLARRTGTSTYEQYFGPGTRLTVT.

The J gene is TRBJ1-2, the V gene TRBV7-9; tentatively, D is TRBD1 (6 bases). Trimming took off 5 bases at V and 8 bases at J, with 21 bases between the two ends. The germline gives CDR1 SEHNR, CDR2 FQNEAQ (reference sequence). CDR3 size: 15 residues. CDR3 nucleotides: TGTGCCAGCAGCCAAGTGTCCGGGGGGGCGCGGGGCTACACCTTC. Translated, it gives CASSQVSGGARGYTF.